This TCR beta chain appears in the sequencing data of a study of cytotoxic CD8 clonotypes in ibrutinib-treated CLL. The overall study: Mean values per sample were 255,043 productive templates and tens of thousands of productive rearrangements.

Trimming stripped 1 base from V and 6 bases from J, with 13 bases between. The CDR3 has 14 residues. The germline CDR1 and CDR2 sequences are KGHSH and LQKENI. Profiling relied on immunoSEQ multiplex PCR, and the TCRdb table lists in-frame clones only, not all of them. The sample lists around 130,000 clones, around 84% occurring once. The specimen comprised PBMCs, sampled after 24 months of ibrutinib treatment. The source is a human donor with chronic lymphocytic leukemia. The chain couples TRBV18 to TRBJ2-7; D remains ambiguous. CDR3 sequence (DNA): TGTGCCAGCTCACCACGCAGCGATGAAAGCGAGCAGTACTTC. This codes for CASSPRSDESEQYF.